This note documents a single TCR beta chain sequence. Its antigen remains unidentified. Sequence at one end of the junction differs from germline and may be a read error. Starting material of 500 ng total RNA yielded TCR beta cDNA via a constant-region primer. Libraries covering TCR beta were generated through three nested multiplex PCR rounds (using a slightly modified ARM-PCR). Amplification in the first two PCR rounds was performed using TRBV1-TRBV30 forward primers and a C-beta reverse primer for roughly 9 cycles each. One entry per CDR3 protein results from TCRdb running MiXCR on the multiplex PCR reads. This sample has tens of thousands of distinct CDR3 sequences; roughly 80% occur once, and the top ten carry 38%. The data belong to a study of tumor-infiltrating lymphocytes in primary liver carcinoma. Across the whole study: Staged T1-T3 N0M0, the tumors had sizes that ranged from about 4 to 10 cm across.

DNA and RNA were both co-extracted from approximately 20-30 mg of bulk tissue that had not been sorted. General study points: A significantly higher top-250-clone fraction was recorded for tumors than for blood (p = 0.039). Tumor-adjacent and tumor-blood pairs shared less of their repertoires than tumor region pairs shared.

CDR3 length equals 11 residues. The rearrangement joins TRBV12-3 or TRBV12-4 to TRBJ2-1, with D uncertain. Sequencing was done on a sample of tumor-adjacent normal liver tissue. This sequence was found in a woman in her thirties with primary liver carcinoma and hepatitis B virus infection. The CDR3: CANSPGVEQFF. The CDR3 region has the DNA TGTGCCAACAGTCCGGGTGTAGAGCAGTTCTTC.